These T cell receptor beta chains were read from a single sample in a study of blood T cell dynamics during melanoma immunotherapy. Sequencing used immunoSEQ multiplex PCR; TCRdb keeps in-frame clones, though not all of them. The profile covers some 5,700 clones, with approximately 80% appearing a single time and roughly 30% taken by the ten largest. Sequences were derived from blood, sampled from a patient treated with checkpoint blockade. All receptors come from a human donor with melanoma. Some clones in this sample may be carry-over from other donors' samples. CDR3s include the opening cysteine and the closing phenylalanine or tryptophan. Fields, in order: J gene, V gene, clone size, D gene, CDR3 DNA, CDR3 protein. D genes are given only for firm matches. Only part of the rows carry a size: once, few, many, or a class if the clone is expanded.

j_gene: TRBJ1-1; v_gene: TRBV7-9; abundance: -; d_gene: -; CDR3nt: TGTGCCAGCAGCCCAGGCGGCGGGTACACTGAAGCTTTCTTT; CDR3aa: CASSPGGGYTEAFF
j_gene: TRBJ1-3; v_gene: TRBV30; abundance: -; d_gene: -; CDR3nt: TGTGCCTGGTCAGAATCTGGAAACACCATATATTTT; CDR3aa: CAWSESGNTIYF
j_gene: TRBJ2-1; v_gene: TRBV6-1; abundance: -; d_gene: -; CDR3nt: TGTGCCAGCAGTGAAGGGACGGACCTCTACAATGAGCAGTTCTTC; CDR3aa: CASSEGTDLYNEQFF
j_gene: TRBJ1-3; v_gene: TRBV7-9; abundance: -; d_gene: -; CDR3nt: TGTGCCAGCAGCCAGGCTGGAAACACCATATATTTT; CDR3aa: CASSQAGNTIYF
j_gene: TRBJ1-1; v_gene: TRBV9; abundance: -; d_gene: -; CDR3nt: TGTGCCAGCAGCCTGTTGGAGGTGGGGGCTCTGAACACTGAAGCTTTCTTT; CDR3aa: CASSLLEVGALNTEAFF
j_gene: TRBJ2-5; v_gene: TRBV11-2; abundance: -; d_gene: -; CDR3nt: TGTGCCAGCAGCTTAGATCTCGGGGCAGTTCAAGAGACCCAGTACTTC; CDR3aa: CASSLDLGAVQETQYF
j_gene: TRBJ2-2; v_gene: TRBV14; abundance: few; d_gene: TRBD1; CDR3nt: TGTGCCAGCAGCCTACAGGGGGCGATCACCGGGGAGCTGTTTTTT; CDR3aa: CASSLQGAITGELFF
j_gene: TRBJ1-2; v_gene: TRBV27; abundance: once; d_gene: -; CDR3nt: TGTGCCAGCACCCCGGTTTGGGGGATAAATAACTATGGCTACACCTTC; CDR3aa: CASTPVWGINNYGYTF
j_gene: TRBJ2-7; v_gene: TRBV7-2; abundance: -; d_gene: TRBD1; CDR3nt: TGTGCCAGCCTACGGGACAGGGGGGTTGGCACCTACGAGCAGTACTTC; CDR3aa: CASLRDRGVGTYEQYF
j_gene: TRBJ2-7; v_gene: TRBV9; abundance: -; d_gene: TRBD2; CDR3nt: TGTGCCAGCAGCGTAAGCGGGGGGAACTACGAGCAGTACTTC; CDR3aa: CASSVSGGNYEQYF
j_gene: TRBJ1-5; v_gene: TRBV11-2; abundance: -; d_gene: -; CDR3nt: TGTGCCAGCAGCTTGGCAGGGGATCAGCCCCAGCATTTT; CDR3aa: CASSLAGDQPQHF